A single sample gave rise to the 9 T cell receptor beta chains below, sequenced in a study of control samples from healthy donors and cancer patients. This table comes from immunoSEQ multiplex PCR, and its TCRdb copy is limited to in-frame clones, with some not included. Altogether 140,000 or so clones are present, 85% to 95% being singletons, with the ten largest covering 12% to 15%. Sequencing was done on a sample of PBMCs. These receptors all come from a man aged 55-75 years with colorectal cancer.

The chain carries TRBV7-2 and TRBJ1-2; 11 positions agree with TRBD1. V trimming: 5 bases; J trimming: 1 base; junction bases outside the gene matches: 9. Germline V CDR1 and CDR2: SGHTA, FQGNSA. The CDR3 is 17 residues long. The DNA for the CDR3 is TGTGCCAGCAGCCTTAACGCGGGACAGGGGGTTAACTATGGCTACACCTTC. This gives the protein CASSLNAGQGVNYGYTF.

The rearrangement links TRBV28 to TRBJ2-7; D possibly uses TRBD1 or TRBD2 (5 bases each). Germline CDR1 MDHEN, CDR2 SYDVKM. This CDR3 has 12 residues. The V end lost 10 bases, the J end lost 2 bases, and 12 bases lay between the germline ends. The CDR3 is CAISGATYEQYF. The CDR3 nucleotides read TGTGCCATCTCCGGGGCCACCTACGAGCAGTACTTC. Based on the CDR3 plus reference TRBV28 and TRBJ2-7, the full variable domain is DVKVTQSSRYLVKRTGEKVFLECVQDMDHENMFWYRQDPGLGLRLIYFSYDVKMKEKGDIPEGYSVSREKKERFSLILESASTNQTSMYLCAISGATYEQYFGPGTRLTVT.

This clone turned up a few times. The rearrangement links TRBV4-1 to TRBJ1-4; TRBD1 agrees at 8 bases. Losses at the gene ends were 1 base for V and 5 bases for J; bases not matched to a gene: 0. The CDR3 totals 14 residues. Looked up from germline, CDR1 is MGHRA and CDR2 is YSYEKL. For the CDR3, the DNA is TGCGCCAGCAGCCAAGGACAGGGGAATGAAAAACTGTTTTTT. It specifies CASSQGQGNEKLFF.

This chain links TRBV6-5 with TRBJ2-5; TRBD1 is a possible D gene (7 bases). Deletions cut 2 bases from V and 4 bases from J, with 8 bases between. CDR3 length: 13 residues. Germline V gene sequence: CDR1 MNHEY, CDR2 SVGAGI. CDR3 amino acids: CASSYQGGETQYF. CDR3 coding DNA: TGTGCCAGCAGTTACCAGGGGGGAGAGACCCAGTACTTC.

CDR3 coding DNA: TGTGCCAGCACCGCCGGGACAGAAGAAAAACTGTTTTTT. Protein sequence: CASTAGTEEKLFF. The chain couples TRBV6-1 to TRBJ1-4; 7 bases are shared with TRBD1. Germline loops: CDR1 MNHNS, CDR2 SASEGT. The V gene end was trimmed by 7 bases and the J gene end by 8 bases; junction bases not matched to a gene: 7. This CDR3 region has 13 residues.

The chain employs TRBV6-1 and TRBJ2-7; D may match TRBD1 or TRBD2 (6 bases each). V lost 1 base, J lost 0 bases, and 7 bases lay in between. The CDR3 has 14 amino acids. In germline, CDR1 is MNHNS, CDR2 SASEGT. CDR3 protein: CASSEGGASYEQYF. The CDR3 nucleotides are TGTGCCAGCAGTGAAGGGGGGGCCTCCTACGAGCAGTACTTC.

For the CDR3, the DNA is TGTGCCAGCAGTCCTCCCCTGAAGGGCTGGGATGGCCAGTACTTC. Its protein is CASSPPLKGWDGQYF. V usage is TRBV25-1 and J usage is TRBJ2-5; no definite D call. The CDR3 consists of 15 residues. The ends were cut back, 5 bases at V and 10 bases at J, with 23 bases in the middle. The germline CDR1 and CDR2 sequences are MGHDK and SYGVNS.

J is TRBJ2-2 and V is TRBV4-2; 8 nucleotides align to TRBD2. Germline trimming cut 0 bases from V and 6 bases from J; bases unmatched to any gene: 0. The CDR3 is 14 amino acids. Germline V gene lookup returns CDR1 LGHNA and CDR2 YNFKEQ. CDR3 in DNA: TGTGCCAGCAGCCAAGAGGGACTAGCCGGGGAGCTGTTTTTT. It translates to CASSQEGLAGELFF.

This sequence joins TRBV5-1 and TRBJ2-5; 9 bases match TRBD2. The germline gives CDR1 SGHRS, CDR2 YFSETQ. There are 14 residues in the CDR3. V was clipped by 0 bases and J by 4 bases; unmatched bases: 1. CDR3 amino acids: CASSLVGLAETQYF. The CDR3 DNA follows: TGCGCCAGCAGCTTGGTGGGACTAGCAGAGACCCAGTACTTC.